The entry below gives a single TCR beta chain sequence along with its context. The record originates from a study of blood T cell repertoires in COVID-19. On the study more broadly: T cells, B-cell-depleted T cells, or PBMCs provided the cDNA or gDNA that served as material.

Sequencing used immunoSEQ multiplex PCR; TCRdb keeps in-frame clones, though not all of them. The sample lists around 140,000 clones, 80% to 90% occurring once. Recruited during active infection, patients (from Seattle) were subsequently followed longitudinally. Germline CDR1 reads SGDLS; CDR2 reads YYNGEE. The CDR3 totals 13 residues. Trimming stripped 4 bases from V and 7 bases from J, with 12 bases between. The V and J genes are TRBV9 and TRBJ1-3; D not certain. The sequencing input was peripheral blood. The receptor was isolated from a young man with COVID-19, enrolled during active disease. The CDR3, as DNA: TGTGCCAGCAGCCCCCCGGGTCCGAACACCATATATTTT. This codes for CASSPPGPNTIYF.